The 19 T cell receptor beta chains given below trace back to one sample, sequenced in a study of PD-1 blockade in classical Hodgkin lymphoma. TCRdb keeps only in-frame clones here, not all; method: immunoSEQ multiplex PCR. This table holds roughly 20,000 clones, just over 85% found once. All patients relapsed after autologous stem cell transplantation, and brentuximab vedotin exposure varied. The material sequenced was peripheral blood mononuclear cells (PBMCs), taken before the second cycle of nivolumab. These receptor sequences come from a human donor with classical Hodgkin lymphoma.

The genes are TRBV5-1 and TRBJ2-7; tentative D call: TRBD1 (5 bases). There are 15 residues in the CDR3. Germline CDR1 SGHRS, CDR2 YFSETQ. Trimming took 4 bases from V and 2 from J, leaving 16 bases between them. The CDR3 nucleotides read TGCGCCAGCAGCCCGGCGTCAGGGTTCGCCTACGAGCAGTACTTC. This translates into CASSPASGFAYEQYF.

The J gene is TRBJ2-5, the V gene TRBV7-9; 8 nucleotides agree with TRBD1. This CDR3 spans 15 amino acids. Trimming at V came to 1 base and at J to 5 bases, leaving 6 bases not matched to a gene. CDR1 and CDR2 (germline): SEHNR, FQNEAQ (reference sequence). The CDR3 DNA is TGTGCCAGCAGCTTAGAGGCAGGGGGCTGGGAGACCCAGTACTTC. Residues: CASSLEAGGWETQYF.

The chain uses TRBV6-1 and TRBJ1-2; 8 bases match TRBD1. V lost 4 bases and J lost 1; bases outside the gene matches: 8. The CDR3 length is 16 residues. Germline loops: CDR1 MNHNS, CDR2 SASEGT. DNA for the CDR3: TGTGCCAGCAGTGCCCTCGGGACAGGTGATAACTATGGCTACACCTTC. Its protein is CASSALGTGDNYGYTF.

The chain links TRBV5-1 to TRBJ2-7; a possible D gene is TRBD2 (6 bases). Trimming shortened V by 4 bases and J by 0 bases, and 14 bases separated the two germline ends. Germline V gene lookup returns CDR1 SGHRS and CDR2 YFSETQ. This CDR3 has 15 amino acids. In nucleotides, the CDR3 is TGCGCCAGCAGCGATCGCGGCGGGGACTCCTACGAGCAGTACTTC. It codes for CASSDRGGDSYEQYF.

The chain uses TRBV12-5 and TRBJ2-7, with 9 bases identical to TRBD2. V lost 0 bases and J lost 6; bases outside the gene matches: 9. Germline loops: CDR1 LGHNT, CDR2 FRNRAP. This CDR3 has 16 amino acids. In DNA form, the CDR3 reads TGTGCTAGTGGTTTGGTAGCGGGCGGGGGGGTTTTCGAGCAGTACTTC. Encoded protein: CASGLVAGGGVFEQYF.

This chain joins TRBV7-9 and TRBJ2-5; D unresolved. Looked up from germline, CDR1 is SEHNR and CDR2 is FQNEAQ (reference sequence). V was pared by 3 bases and J by 1 base, with 9 bases between. There are 14 residues in the CDR3. The CDR3 loop is CASSFRAVQETQYF. The DNA of the CDR3 is TGTGCCAGCAGCTTTAGGGCCGTCCAAGAGACCCAGTACTTC.

The chain uses TRBV5-1 and TRBJ1-2; 8 nucleotides align to TRBD1. With 0 bases clipped from V and 7 bases from J, the junction kept 8 bases outside the gene matches. The CDR3 is 15 amino acids. CDR1 is SGHRS, CDR2 YFSETQ, per germline. The CDR3 loop is CASSLEAGGAFGYTF. The CDR3 nucleotides read TGCGCCAGCAGCTTGGAGGCAGGGGGCGCTTTTGGCTACACCTTC.

The DNA for the CDR3 is TGTGCCAGCAGCCAATTAAGGGCTTTGAACACTGAAGCTTTCTTT. It specifies CASSQLRALNTEAFF. V is TRBV16 and J is TRBJ1-1; D gene unclear. V shed 1 base and J shed 0 bases, with 9 bases lying between them. This CDR3 spans 15 amino acids. CDR1 is KGHSY, CDR2 FQNENV, per germline.

The genes are TRBV5-1 and TRBJ2-5; 9 bases line up with TRBD2. The CDR3 loop spans 16 amino acids. Trimming cost V 2 bases and J 1 base; bases outside gene matches: 6. Germline V gives CDR1 SGHRS, CDR2 YFSETQ. The CDR3 region has the DNA TGCGCCAGCAGCTTCACGGCTAGCGGGGCCCAAGAGACCCAGTACTTC. Translation gives CASSFTASGAQETQYF.

The V and J genes are TRBV6-6 and TRBJ1-6, with no clear D. The CDR3 contains 15 residues. Germline V lookup: CDR1 MNHNY, CDR2 SVGAGI (reference sequence). Deletions cut 0 bases from V and 7 bases from J, with 10 bases between. CDR3 region: CASSYSDSRNSPLHF. The DNA of the CDR3 is TGTGCCAGCAGTTACTCGGACTCTAGAAATTCACCCCTCCACTTT.

V and J are TRBV9 and TRBJ2-3; 8 bases agree with TRBD2. Germline V gene sequence: CDR1 SGDLS, CDR2 YYNGEE. Trimming cost V 6 bases and J 3 bases; bases outside gene matches: 9. CDR3 length: 15 residues. CDR3 sequence (DNA): TGTGCCAGCACCAAACTCGTAGCGGGGACAGATACGCAGTATTTT. This sequence encodes CASTKLVAGTDTQYF.

Written as DNA, the CDR3 is TGTGCTAGTGGTTTGTTACCCTCGGCTAGCACAGATACGCAGTATTTT. Translation: CASGLLPSASTDTQYF. The chain joins TRBV12-5 to TRBJ2-3; D is unresolved. This CDR3 is built from 16 residues. The germline gives CDR1 LGHNT, CDR2 FRNRAP. Trimming took 2 bases from V and 0 from J, leaving 12 bases between them. The full variable domain, with the rest looked up from reference TRBV12-5 and TRBJ2-3, is DARVTQTPRHKVTEMGQEVTMRCQPILGHNTVFWYRQTMMQGLELLAYFRNRAPLDDSGMPKDRFSAEMPDATLATLKIQPSEPRDSAVYFCASGLLPSASTDTQYFGPGTRLTVL.

This chain joins TRBV5-1 and TRBJ2-1; TRBD1 agrees at 7 bases. The V segment lost 3 bases and the J segment 9 bases; nucleotides outside the gene matches: 3. Germline loops: CDR1 SGHRS, CDR2 YFSETQ. The CDR3 has 12 residues. CDR3 coding DNA: TGCGCCAGCAGCTCTAGGGGGCTTGAGCAGTTCTTC. As protein: CASSSRGLEQFF.

This chain connects TRBV10-3 to TRBJ2-5; 13 positions agree with TRBD2. CDR1 ENHRY and CDR2 SYGVKD come from the germline V gene. CDR3 length: 17 residues. The V and J ends lost 4 bases and 2 bases, in that order; junction bases with no gene match: 7. This CDR3 is CAISGGTSGTYQETQYF. In DNA form, the CDR3 reads TGTGCCATCAGTGGGGGGACTAGCGGGACGTATCAAGAGACCCAGTACTTC.

This rearrangement joins TRBV12-5 to TRBJ1-2; 12 bases align to TRBD1. Germline trimming cut 3 bases from V and 14 bases from J; bases unmatched to any gene: 7. The CDR3 has 13 residues. Germline V gene sequence: CDR1 LGHNT, CDR2 FRNRAP. The CDR3 sequence is CASGFPGQGAYTF. For the CDR3, the DNA is TGTGCTAGTGGTTTTCCGGGACAGGGGGCGTATACCTTC.

Turning to this clone: This sample includes further DNA sequences coding for the same CDR3. J is TRBJ2-3 and V is TRBV5-1, with D tentatively TRBD1 (7 bases). Germline CDR1 SGHRS, CDR2 YFSETQ. The CDR3 is 14 amino acids. V dropped 3 bases and J dropped 3 bases, with 11 bases sitting between them. CDR3 sequence: CASSSAGGTDTQYF. The CDR3 DNA follows: TGCGCCAGCAGCTCGGCAGGGGGGACAGATACGCAGTATTTT.

The chain is built from TRBV19 and TRBJ2-1; 7 nucleotides line up with TRBD1. The ends lost 6 bases at V and 5 bases at J; junction bases unmatched: 7. Germline lookup yields CDR1 LNHDA and CDR2 SQIVND (reference sequence). This CDR3 has 14 residues. In nucleotides, the CDR3 is TGTGCCAGTAGAGCCCGGGACAGAAACAATGAGCAGTTCTTC. It codes for CASRARDRNNEQFF.

V is TRBV19 and J is TRBJ2-5, with D possibly TRBD2 on 5 matching bases. V lost 5 bases and J lost 0, with 10 bases in between. The CDR3 is 14 amino acids. The V gene's germline CDR1 is LNHDA and CDR2 SQIVND (reference sequence). The CDR3 DNA is TGTGCCAGTAGTGGGGAGTTTAACCAAGAGACCCAGTACTTC. Translated: CASSGEFNQETQYF.

The genes are TRBV6-6 and TRBJ2-7, with D possibly being TRBD2 (6 bases). CDR3 length: 16 amino acids. Deletions cut 8 bases from V and 0 bases from J, with 20 bases between. Germline V gene lookup returns CDR1 MNHNY and CDR2 SVGAGI (reference sequence). The CDR3 DNA reads as TGTGCCAGCCAAGAGAATGGCGGGGCGAGCTCCTACGAGCAGTACTTC. It encodes CASQENGGASSYEQYF.